A selection of T cell receptor beta chains follows, all from one sample in a study of beta chain features in type 1 diabetes. Some clones are missing from TCRdb's copy, which holds only in-frame ones; the method was immunoSEQ multiplex PCR. In the table there are some 150,000 clones, 6% to 7.5% of which are singletons. The sequenced sample was central memory CD4+ T cells from blood. These receptors were taken from a woman in her twenties or thirties in good health. Both conserved end residues are part of each CDR3. A D gene is named only where the DNA matches it firmly. Rows may omit the clone size; those that give it use once, few, many or a size class.

clone size	D gene	J gene	V gene	CDR3 length	CDR3 DNA	CDR3 protein
few	TRBD1	TRBJ2-7	TRBV28	14	TGTGCCAGCAGACCACCGGGACAGGGGTACGAGCAGTACTTC	CASRPPGQGYEQYF
many	.	TRBJ2-1	TRBV19	15	TGTGCCAGTAGTCCCCGCGGCCTAGGATCCAATGAGCAGTTCTTC	CASSPRGLGSNEQFF
few	.	TRBJ2-2	TRBV19	18	TGTGCCAGTAGTACCTCGGGCCCCGTGGCAGGGATGGCCGGGGAGCTGTTTTTT	CASSTSGPVAGMAGELFF
.	.	TRBJ1-1	TRBV6-5	15	TGTGCCAGCAGTTACGGGTCAGGGAGGTTAACTGAAGCTTTCTTT	CASSYGSGRLTEAFF
few	TRBD1	TRBJ2-7	TRBV19	13	TGTGCCAGTAGTGGGACAGGGTCCGGAGAGCAGTACTTC	CASSGTGSGEQYF
.	.	TRBJ1-5	TRBV18	16	TGTGCCAGCTCACCAGGGCAGGGAGGTAGCAATCAGCCCCAGCATTTT	CASSPGQGGSNQPQHF
many	.	TRBJ1-1	TRBV29-1	12	TGCAGCGCCCCAGGGATGGGAACTGAAGCTTTCTTT	CSAPGMGTEAFF
.	.	TRBJ1-1	TRBV18	13	TGTGCCAGCTCTAACCAGCGGAACACTGAAGCTTTCTTT	CASSNQRNTEAFF
few	.	TRBJ2-7	TRBV5-1	18	TGCGCCAGCAGCTTGGGACAGATTTTACCCGGGAGCTCCTACGAGCAGTACTTC	CASSLGQILPGSSYEQYF
few	TRBD2	TRBJ2-1	TRBV25-1	15	TGTGCCAGCAGTGGAGGTGCGGGAGACCTCAATGAGCAGTTCTTC	CASSGGAGDLNEQFF
few	TRBD2	TRBJ2-7	TRBV5-1	15	TGCGCCAGCAGCGGTTTAGCGGGAGGGCCGGGGGAGCAGTACTTC	CASSGLAGGPGEQYF
.	.	TRBJ1-3	TRBV19	13	TGTGCCAGTAGTGCGGAACCTGGAAACACCATATATTTT	CASSAEPGNTIYF
.	.	TRBJ1-2	TRBV28	13	TGTGCCAGCAGTTTACCCGGGAACTATGGCTACACCTTC	CASSLPGNYGYTF
many	.	TRBJ2-3	TRBV5-1	14	TGCGCCAGCAGCTTGGATCCTTCGGGGGATACGCAGTATTTT	CASSLDPSGDTQYF
.	.	TRBJ1-2	TRBV27	13	TGTGCCAGCAGTTTAAAACAGAACTATGGCTACACCTTC	CASSLKQNYGYTF
.	TRBD1	TRBJ1-2	TRBV28	12	TGTGCCATCCCGGGACAGGGCCATGGCTACACCTTC	CAIPGQGHGYTF
many	TRBD2	TRBJ2-1	TRBV13	16	TGTGCCAGCAGCTTACTTGGACTAGCGGGAGTAAATGAGCAGTTCTTC	CASSLLGLAGVNEQFF
.	TRBD2	TRBJ2-1	TRBV19	14	TGTGCCAGTAGGCCGGGACTAGCCCAGAATGAGCAGTTCTTC	CASRPGLAQNEQFF
.	.	TRBJ1-4	TRBV5-1	14	TGCGCCAGCAGCTTCCAGGGGACTAATGAAAAACTGTTTTTT	CASSFQGTNEKLFF